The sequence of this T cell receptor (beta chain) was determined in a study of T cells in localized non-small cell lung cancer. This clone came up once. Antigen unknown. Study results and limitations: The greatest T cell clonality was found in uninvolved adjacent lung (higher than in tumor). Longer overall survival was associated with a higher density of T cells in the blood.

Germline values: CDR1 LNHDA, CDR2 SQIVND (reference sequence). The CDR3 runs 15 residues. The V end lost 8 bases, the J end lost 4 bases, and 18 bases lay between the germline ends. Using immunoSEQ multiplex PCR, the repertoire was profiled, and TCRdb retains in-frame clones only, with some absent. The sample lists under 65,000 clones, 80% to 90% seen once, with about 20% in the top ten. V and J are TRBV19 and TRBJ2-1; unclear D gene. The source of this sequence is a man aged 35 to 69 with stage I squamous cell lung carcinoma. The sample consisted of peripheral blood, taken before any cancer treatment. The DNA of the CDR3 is TGTGCCAGTCACGTGGTGGGTAGTGCGTACAATGAGCAGTTCTTC. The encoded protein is CASHVVGSAYNEQFF. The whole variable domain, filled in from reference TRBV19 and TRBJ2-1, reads DGGITQSPKYLFRKEGQNVTLSCEQNLNHDAMYWYRQDPGQGLRLIYYSQIVNDFQKGDIAEGYSVSREKKESFPLTVTSAQKNPTAFYLCASHVVGSAYNEQFFGPGTRLTVL.